Sequencing of this T cell receptor (beta chain) was carried out in a study of blood T cell repertoires in COVID-19. Here immunoSEQ multiplex PCR was the method, and the copy in TCRdb shows in-frame clones only, minus some. The data contain 75,000 to 95,000 clones, 72% of them singletons. CDR3 length equals 16 residues. Germline CDR1 and CDR2: SQVTM and ANQGSEA. Trimming took off 0 bases at V and 1 base at J, with 14 bases between the two ends. The sequence was obtained from a woman aged 60-75 years in a cohort sampled during active or convalescent COVID-19. Sequenced input: peripheral blood. V and J are TRBV29-1 and TRBJ2-3; perhaps TRBD2 as D (6 bases). CDR3 sequence: CSVEEARGYGTDTQYF. The CDR3 DNA reads as TGCAGCGTTGAAGAAGCCCGGGGGTATGGCACAGATACGCAGTATTTT.